The rows below give T cell receptor beta chains drawn from one sample of a study of T cell repertoires in cytomegalovirus infection. TCRdb re-called the reads with MiXCR, one entry per CDR3 protein. Seen here are fewer than 300,000 distinct CDR3 sequences, roughly 24% observed once, and the top ten hold approximately 15%. The sample taken for sequencing was PBMCs. These receptors were collected from a human donor in good health (CMV status not recorded). Some clones in this sample may be carry-over from other donors' samples. Each CDR3 is given with its conserved first and last residue. A D gene is named only where the DNA matches it firmly. Clone size is not always given. Where it is, it says once, few, many or a class for expanded clones.

j_gene | abundance | d_gene | v_gene | CDR3aa | CDR3nt
TRBJ1-4 | few | NA | TRBV10-3 | CAISQATLGGNEKLFF | TGTGCCATCAGTCAAGCCACCCTCGGGGGTAATGAAAAACTGTTTTTT
TRBJ1-3 | many | NA | TRBV7-2 | CASSLTLAGASSGNTIYF | TGTGCCAGCAGCTTAACTTTGGCCGGGGCAAGCTCTGGAAACACCATATATTTT
TRBJ2-7 | NA | NA | TRBV20-1 | CSAHNGGAGSYEQYF | TGCAGTGCCCATAATGGAGGGGCCGGCTCCTACGAGCAGTACTTC
TRBJ2-3 | NA | TRBD2 | TRBV2 | CASSRTEVSGGPASTDTQYF | TGTGCCAGCAGTCGTACTGAGGTTAGCGGGGGCCCCGCGAGCACAGATACGCAGTATTTT
TRBJ2-3 | many | TRBD2 | TRBV7-2 | CASSLRLARDTQYF | TGTGCCAGCAGCCTCCGACTAGCTCGGGATACGCAGTATTTT
TRBJ2-1 | many | NA | TRBV7-2 | CASSLGGKHNEQFF | TGTGCCAGCAGCTTAGGCGGGAAGCACAATGAGCAGTTCTTC
TRBJ1-1 | few | NA | TRBV30 | CAWTGQMNTEAFF | TGTGCCTGGACGGGGCAGATGAACACTGAAGCTTTCTTT
TRBJ1-4 | NA | NA | TRBV20-1 | CSARDRGGDGEKLFF | TGCAGTGCTAGAGACCGTGGGGGGGATGGTGAAAAACTGTTTTTT
TRBJ2-1 | NA | NA | TRBV5-4 | CASSFPRGTRANEQFF | TGTGCCAGCAGCTTCCCTAGGGGGACGAGGGCCAATGAGCAGTTCTTC
TRBJ1-1 | NA | NA | TRBV6-2/TRBV6-3 | CASTSYGTNTEAFF | TGTGCCAGCACCTCCTATGGAACGAACACTGAAGCTTTCTTT
TRBJ1-2 | NA | TRBD1 | TRBV12-3/TRBV12-4 | CASSTTGDMGYTF | TGTGCCAGCAGTACCACAGGGGATATGGGCTACACCTTC
TRBJ2-7 | few | NA | TRBV5-4 | CASSLVGPASYEQYF | TGTGCCAGCAGCTTGGTGGGACCTGCCTCCTACGAGCAGTACTTC
TRBJ1-1 | NA | NA | TRBV9 | CASSVGGWEGPAEAFF | TGTGCCAGCAGCGTAGGGGGATGGGAGGGGCCGGCTGAAGCTTTCTTT
TRBJ2-7 | many | TRBD2 | TRBV7-2 | CASSPTSGRASEQYF | TGTGCCAGCAGTCCGACTAGCGGGAGGGCCTCCGAGCAGTACTTC
TRBJ2-7 | NA | NA | TRBV11-2 | CASSLTTETYEQYF | TGTGCCAGCAGCTTAACCACGGAGACCTACGAGCAGTACTTC
TRBJ2-7 | NA | TRBD1 | TRBV6-2/TRBV6-3 | CASTDRANSYEQYF | TGTGCCAGCACCGACAGGGCCAACTCCTACGAGCAGTACTTC
TRBJ1-5 | few | TRBD1 | TRBV7-2 | CASSSDRGRQPQHF | TGTGCCAGCAGCTCAGACAGGGGAAGGCAGCCCCAGCATTTT
TRBJ1-2 | few | TRBD1 | TRBV28 | CASSQRTGLVYGYTF | TGTGCCAGCAGCCAAAGGACAGGGCTCGTCTATGGCTACACCTTC
TRBJ2-7 | NA | NA | TRBV2 | CASSAQYEQYF | TGTGCCAGCAGTGCCCAGTACGAGCAGTACTTC
TRBJ1-4 | NA | NA | TRBV9 | CASSVAAGAEKLFF | TGTGCCAGCAGCGTAGCGGCAGGTGCTGAAAAACTGTTTTTT
TRBJ1-1 | many | TRBD1 | TRBV7-2 | CASSHKQGMDTEAFF | TGTGCCAGCAGCCACAAACAGGGGATGGACACTGAAGCTTTCTTT
TRBJ2-3 | NA | TRBD1 | TRBV5-4 | CASSLDRGRSDTQYF | TGTGCCAGCAGCCTCGACAGGGGGCGTAGCGATACGCAGTATTTT
TRBJ1-2 | NA | NA | TRBV28 | CASSQQANYGYTF | TGTGCCAGCTCGCAGCAAGCTAACTATGGCTACACCTTC
TRBJ2-3 | many | NA | TRBV6-2/TRBV6-3 | CASSPVGDTQYF | TGTGCCAGCAGCCCCGTTGGGGATACGCAGTATTTT
TRBJ1-4 | few | NA | TRBV4-3 | CASSQSTGTTNEKLFF | TGCGCCAGCAGCCAATCTACAGGAACAACTAATGAAAAACTGTTTTTT
TRBJ2-1 | NA | TRBD2 | TRBV7-2 | CASSLSGAGGVNEQFF | TGTGCCAGCAGCCTGAGCGGGGCGGGAGGAGTCAATGAGCAGTTCTTC
TRBJ2-5 | NA | NA | TRBV24-1 | CATSEPRQGRGETQYF | TGTGCCACCAGTGAACCCAGACAGGGGAGGGGAGAGACCCAGTACTTC
TRBJ2-7 | NA | NA | TRBV9 | CASSATVKSYEQYF | TGTGCCAGCAGCGCGACAGTGAAGTCCTACGAGCAGTACTTC
TRBJ2-4 | NA | TRBD2 | TRBV18 | CASSPPGLETNIQYF | TGTGCCAGCTCACCTCCGGGACTAGAGACTAACATTCAGTACTTC
TRBJ1-5 | many | NA | TRBV7-2 | CASSLMGSRGDQPQHF | TGTGCCAGCAGCTTAATGGGCTCCAGGGGAGATCAGCCCCAGCATTTT
TRBJ2-2 | few | TRBD2 | TRBV27 | CASRRGLAGGRTGELFF | TGTGCCAGCAGAAGGGGACTAGCGGGAGGGCGCACCGGGGAGCTGTTTTTT
TRBJ1-6 | NA | TRBD1 | TRBV30 | CAWSAGQGNSPLHF | TGTGCCTGGAGTGCGGGACAGGGGAATTCACCCCTCCACTTT
TRBJ1-6 | many | NA | TRBV7-2 | CASSLAGADSPLHF | TGTGCCAGCAGCTTAGCAGGGGCGGATTCACCCCTCCACTTT
TRBJ2-7 | few | NA | TRBV12-3/TRBV12-4 | CASRLGASTYEQYF | TGTGCCAGCCGATTGGGCGCCAGCACTTACGAGCAGTACTTC
TRBJ1-4 | many | TRBD1 | TRBV7-9 | CASSFGQGNEKLFF | TGTGCCAGCAGCTTCGGACAGGGAAATGAAAAACTGTTTTTT
TRBJ2-5 | many | NA | TRBV7-6 | CASSRSGTRVQETQYF | TGTGCCAGCAGCCGATCCGGGACGAGAGTCCAAGAGACCCAGTACTTC
TRBJ1-2 | NA | NA | TRBV24-1 | CATSDSGRNYGYTF | TGTGCCACCAGTGATTCCGGCAGAAACTATGGCTACACCTTC
TRBJ2-2 | many | NA | TRBV7-3 | CASAQADNTGELFF | TGTGCCAGCGCCCAAGCGGATAACACCGGGGAGCTGTTTTTT
TRBJ1-5 | NA | NA | TRBV12-3/TRBV12-4 | CASSPEVNQPQHF | TGTGCCAGCAGTCCGGAGGTCAATCAGCCCCAGCATTTT
TRBJ2-6 | few | TRBD1 | TRBV7-9 | CASSLGDRGTGANVLTF | TGTGCCAGCAGCTTAGGGGACAGGGGAACCGGGGCCAACGTCCTGACTTTC
TRBJ2-2 | NA | TRBD2 | TRBV6-1 | CASQTSGSLTGELFF | TGTGCCAGCCAAACTAGCGGGAGTCTCACCGGGGAGCTGTTTTTT
TRBJ1-5 | NA | TRBD1 | TRBV20-1 | CSATRQGGQPQHF | TGCAGTGCTACTCGCCAGGGGGGACAGCCCCAGCATTTT
TRBJ1-3 | many | TRBD1 | TRBV11-2 | CASSPPEGARGNTIYF | TGTGCCAGCAGCCCCCCGGAGGGGGCGCGTGGAAACACCATATATTTT
TRBJ1-5 | few | TRBD1 | TRBV28 | CASSTRDRGSNQPQHF | TGTGCCAGCAGTACCCGGGACAGGGGTAGCAATCAGCCCCAGCATTTT
TRBJ2-5 | NA | NA | TRBV14 | CASSPRGWTGRTKETQYF | TGTGCCAGCAGCCCCCGGGGTTGGACGGGCCGGACAAAAGAGACCCAGTACTTC
TRBJ2-5 | many | NA | TRBV11-2 | CASSNPRRSSLGETQYF | TGTGCCAGCAGCAACCCAAGGCGGAGTTCCCTGGGAGAGACCCAGTACTTC
TRBJ2-2 | many | NA | TRBV5-1 | CASSLGLASNIAGELFF | TGCGCCAGCAGCTTGGGTCTAGCGTCCAATATAGCCGGGGAGCTGTTTTTT
TRBJ1-4 | many | NA | TRBV7-2 | CASSRDMGMEKLFF | TGTGCCAGCAGCCGGGACATGGGAATGGAAAAACTGTTTTTT